This T cell receptor beta chain derives from a study of shared clonotypes between healthy human individuals. Study-level results: The small donor group covered limited genetic and exposure diversity. Clonotypes not shared had lower generation probabilities than those common to all four donors. Larger estimated richness was generally seen in naive subsets than in memory subsets.

Of note for this clone: Its antigen is currently unknown.

Naive-designated CD8 cells lacked CD45RO, were positively enriched for CCR7, and omitted terminally differentiated effector memory CD45RA+ cells. There are 14 residues in the CDR3. Deletions cut 5 bases from V and 7 bases from J, with 17 bases between. Germline V lookup: CDR1 MNHEY, CDR2 SVGAGI. The method was immunoSEQ multiplex PCR; TCRdb's version includes in-frame clones alone and lacks a portion of them. Of hundreds of thousands of clones listed, 96% are singletons. This clonotype was sampled from a woman aged 30 to 39 in good health. Sequenced input: naive CD8+ T cells sorted from blood. The chain recombines TRBV6-5 with TRBJ1-1; D is undetermined. The CDR3 nucleotides are TGTGCCAGCAGTGAGCTGAGGTTATCAGGTGAAGCTTTCTTT. The encoded protein is CASSELRLSGEAFF.